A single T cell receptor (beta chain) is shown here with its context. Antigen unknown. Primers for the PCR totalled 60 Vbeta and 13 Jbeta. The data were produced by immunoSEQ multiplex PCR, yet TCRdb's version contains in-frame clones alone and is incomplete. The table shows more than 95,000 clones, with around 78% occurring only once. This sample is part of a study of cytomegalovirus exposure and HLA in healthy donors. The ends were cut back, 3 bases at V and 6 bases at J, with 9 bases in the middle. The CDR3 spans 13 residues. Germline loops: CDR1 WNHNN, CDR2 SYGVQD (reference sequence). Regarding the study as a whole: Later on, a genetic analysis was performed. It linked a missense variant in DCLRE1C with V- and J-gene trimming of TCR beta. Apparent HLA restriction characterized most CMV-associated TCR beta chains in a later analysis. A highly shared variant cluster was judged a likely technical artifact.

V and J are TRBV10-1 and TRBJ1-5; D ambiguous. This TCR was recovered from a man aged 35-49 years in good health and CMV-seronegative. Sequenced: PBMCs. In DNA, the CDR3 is TGCGCCAGCAGTGATTGCCGCGGTCAGCCCCAGCATTTT. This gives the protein CASSDCRGQPQHF.